The 5 T cell receptor beta chains reported below all come from one sample, sequenced in a study of coeliac disease. Study-wide results and limits: Lower clonality than controls marked TRB and TRG repertoires from active celiac intraepithelial and lamina propria samples.

For these TCRs, the target antigens are not known. Assay used: immunoSEQ multiplex PCR; TCRdb lists only in-frame clones, some missing. Found here are about 3,700 clones, roughly 70% of them singletons; the top ten hold around 5.7%. The sequenced material came from intraepithelial lymphocytes from the gut. The source is a woman aged 60-75 years with active celiac disease.

J is TRBJ2-2 and V is TRBV9, with 11 bases matching TRBD2. Trimming took 1 base from V and 5 from J; bases not matched to a gene: 4. CDR3 length: 16 residues. CDR1 is SGDLS, CDR2 YYNGEE, per germline. CDR3 coding DNA: TGTGCCAGCAGCGTAACTGGGACTAGCGGTACCGGGGAGCTGTTTTTT. As protein: CASSVTGTSGTGELFF.

The chain uses TRBV7-8 and TRBJ2-7; 11 nucleotides agree with TRBD2. J lost 8 bases, V lost 2 bases, and 11 bases had no gene match. There are 16 residues in the CDR3. CDR1 is SGHVS, CDR2 FQNEAQ, per germline. As DNA, the CDR3 is TGTGCCAGCAGCTTATTACTAGCGGGAGTCCACGCAAAGCAGTACTTC. This codes for CASSLLLAGVHAKQYF.

This chain's CDR3 is CASSISAGAHSPLHF. CDR3 sequence (DNA): TGTGCCAGTAGTATTTCCGCAGGGGCGCATTCACCCCTCCACTTT. This chain uses TRBV19 with TRBJ1-6, with D maybe TRBD1 (6 bases). The CDR3 covers 15 residues. Trimming stripped 3 bases from V and 8 bases from J, with 14 bases between. Germline V gene lookup returns CDR1 LNHDA and CDR2 SQIVND (reference sequence).

The V call is TRBV5-1, the J call TRBJ1-3, with a weak D call TRBD1 (5 bases). V lost 4 bases and J 4 bases, leaving 15 bases between the germline ends. The CDR3 has 15 amino acids. The germline gives CDR1 SGHRS, CDR2 YFSETQ. DNA of the CDR3: TGCGCCAGCAGCCCACAGGAACTAACCGGAAACACCATATATTTT. Encoded protein: CASSPQELTGNTIYF.

This chain links TRBV2 with TRBJ2-1; TRBD1 might be the D (5 bases). The CDR3 is made up of 15 amino acids. V lost 4 bases and J lost 9, with 19 bases in between. Germline V CDR1 and CDR2: SNHLY, FYNNEI. The CDR3 reads CASSGLYQGNCEQFF. The DNA for the CDR3 is TGTGCCAGCAGTGGCCTTTATCAGGGTAATTGTGAGCAGTTCTTC.